The T cell receptor (beta chain) under discussion was sequenced for a study of blood T cell repertoires in COVID-19. Study at large: The origin of the acute and convalescent COVID-19 samples was the United States, Italy and Spain. PBMCs, B-cell-depleted T cells, or T cells provided the cDNA or gDNA that made up the material.

V shed 7 bases, J shed 9 bases, and the junction held 12 bases outside the gene matches. CDR3 length: 13 amino acids. Germline CDR1 and CDR2: SGDLS and YYNGEE. Original data processing: Reference gene primer amplification yielded estimated nucleated cell counts. This table comes from immunoSEQ multiplex PCR, and its TCRdb copy is limited to in-frame clones, with some not included. The DNA gave D and trimming, while V, J and clone size come from that table. The sample has 170,000 or so clones, roughly 80% seen once. The chain joins TRBV9 to TRBJ2-7; 8 bases line up with TRBD1. The source of this sequence is a man younger than 35 with active or convalescent COVID-19. Sequencing input: peripheral blood. CDR3 protein: CASGDGQGARQYF. For the CDR3, the DNA is TGTGCCAGCGGCGACGGACAGGGAGCCCGGCAGTACTTC.